The 25 T cell receptor beta chains listed next were all sequenced from one sample in a study of CD8+CD57+ T cells in acquired aplastic anemia. Genomic DNA served as template for TCR beta VDJ and CDR3 profiling. Each CDR3 protein gets one entry after TCRdb re-called the reads with MiXCR. Here the sample spans about 160,000 distinct CDR3 sequences, around 47% being singletons. Patients included in sequencing had previously demonstrated CD8+CD57+ cell expansion by flow cytometry. The sequenced sample was sorted CD4+, CD8+, or CD8+CD57+ T cells (not recorded which) from PBMCs. These receptor sequences come from a human donor with aplastic anemia.

This clonotype was seen many times. Here the CDR3 DNA reads TGTGCCAGCAGGACAGGGGCGAACACTGAAGCTTTCTTT. This gives the protein CASRTGANTEAFF. The genes are TRBV2 and TRBJ1-1, with 8 bases identical to TRBD1. This CDR3 contains 13 residues. Unmatched junction bases numbered 1, after V lost 6 bases and J lost 1 base. Germline V gene sequence: CDR1 SNHLY, CDR2 FYNNEI.

The chain combines TRBV7-8 with TRBJ2-7; D gene uncertain. Trimming cost V 2 bases and J 2 bases, with 7 bases left between them. CDR3 length: 13 residues. Germline CDR1 is SGHVS and CDR2 is FQNEAQ. CDR3 in DNA: TGTGCCAGCAGCTTACTTCTGCCCTACGAGCAGTACTTC. Protein: CASSLLLPYEQYF.

This clonotype was recorded many times. V is TRBV6-4 and J is TRBJ2-3; unclear D gene. Germline CDR1 is MRHNA and CDR2 is SNTAGT. V was shortened by 5 bases and J by 7 bases, with 7 bases between the two germline ends. The CDR3 consists of 11 residues. CDR3 DNA sequence: TGTGCCAGCAGTTCAGGAAATACGCAGTATTTT. Translation gives CASSSGNTQYF.

By sample fraction, this clonotype is medium-sized. V is TRBV15 and J is TRBJ1-6; no definite D call. Germline CDR1 reads LNHNV; CDR2 reads YYDKDF (reference sequence). The CDR3 has 13 amino acids. Trimming stripped 0 bases from V and 14 bases from J, with 11 bases between. The CDR3 is CATSRDREGTLHF. CDR3 nucleotides: TGTGCCACCAGCAGAGATAGGGAGGGCACCCTCCACTTT.

The rearrangement joins TRBV15 to TRBJ2-7, with 9 bases matching TRBD1. The trim removed 1 base at V and 3 bases at J, leaving 4 bases unmatched. Looked up from germline, CDR1 is LNHNV and CDR2 is YYDKDF (reference sequence). The CDR3 totals 15 residues. This chain's CDR3 is CATSRVWTGVYEQYF. CDR3 nucleotide sequence: TGTGCCACCAGCAGAGTTTGGACAGGGGTCTACGAGCAGTACTTC.

Comment on this clonotype: Germline is not matched at one junction end, which may reflect a read error. This chain uses TRBV28 with TRBJ1-1, with 7 nucleotides matching TRBD1. The germline V gene has CDR1 MDHEN and CDR2 SYDVKM. This CDR3 is built from 11 residues. The CDR3 region is CASTQGFGSSF. The CDR3 bases are TGTGCCAGCACACAGGGGTTTGGGTCTTCCTTT.

This clonotype was seen at least ten times. The chain links TRBV6-1 to TRBJ2-2; perhaps D is TRBD1 or TRBD2 (6 bases each). The CDR3 loop spans 13 amino acids. V shed 6 bases and J shed 4 bases, with 9 bases lying between them. CDR1 is MNHNS, CDR2 SASEGT, per germline. CDR3 protein: CASRQGGTGELFF. CDR3 nucleotide sequence: TGTGCCAGCAGACAGGGAGGCACCGGGGAGCTGTTTTTT.

This clonotype was detected only once. The V call is TRBV9, the J call TRBJ1-3; no clear D gene. CDR3 length equals 12 residues. V shed 1 base and J shed 4 bases, with 3 bases lying between them. CDR1 and CDR2 from the germline V gene are SGDLS and YYNGEE. The CDR3 DNA reads as TGTGCCAGCAGCGTAAGCGGAAACACCATATATTTT. It yields the protein CASSVSGNTIYF.

The rearrangement links TRBV10-1 to TRBJ2-7, with TRBD2 matching 7 bases. With V trimmed by 6 bases and J by 1 base, 6 bases remained unmatched. CDR1 and CDR2 (germline): WNHNN, SYGVQD (reference sequence). The CDR3 runs to 14 residues. CDR3 loop: CASSDIAGSYEQYF. The DNA of the CDR3 is TGCGCCAGCAGCGATATAGCGGGTTCCTACGAGCAGTACTTC.

This sequence joins TRBV11-2 and TRBJ2-5; 12 bases are shared with TRBD1. J lost 5 bases, V lost 4 bases, and 11 bases had no gene match. CDR3 length equals 17 residues. Germline values: CDR1 SGHAT, CDR2 FQNNGV. Written as DNA, the CDR3 is TGTGCCAGCAGCTCACTTCCCGGGACAGGGGGCGCGGAGACCCAGTACTTC. This sequence encodes CASSSLPGTGGAETQYF.

V is TRBV4-2 and J is TRBJ2-2; D is ambiguous. V was pared by 4 bases and J by 2 bases, with 14 bases between. From germline, CDR1 is LGHNA and CDR2 YNFKEQ. The CDR3 runs 16 residues. Here the CDR3 reads CASSPTETSNTGELFF. The DNA of the CDR3 is TGTGCCAGCAGCCCGACCGAAACCTCAAACACCGGGGAGCTGTTTTTT.

This clonotype was picked up many times. The chain employs TRBV5-1 and TRBJ2-3; 8 bases fit TRBD2. The CDR3 has 13 amino acids. Germline V gene lookup returns CDR1 SGHRS and CDR2 YFSETQ. V shed 4 bases, J shed 4 bases, and the junction held 2 bases outside the gene matches. The CDR3 loop reads CASSGGGPDTQYF. The CDR3 nucleotides are TGCGCCAGCAGCGGCGGGGGGCCAGATACGCAGTATTTT.

This clonotype has at least ten counts. The J gene is TRBJ2-6, the V gene TRBV4-2; 7 positions match TRBD1. The CDR3 length is 18 residues. Germline CDR1 reads LGHNA; CDR2 reads YNFKEQ. The ends lost 0 bases at V and 4 bases at J; junction bases unmatched: 9. This CDR3 is CASSQEEARGQGANVLTF. CDR3 in DNA: TGTGCCAGCAGCCAAGAAGAAGCCCGGGGACAGGGGGCCAACGTCCTGACTTTC.

This clonotype came up many times. V is TRBV6-2 or TRBV6-3 and J is TRBJ1-4, with D possibly being TRBD1 (5 bases). The germline V and J ends were trimmed by 4 bases and 8 bases, with 14 bases remaining between them. Per germline, CDR1 MNHEY and CDR2 SVGEGT. This CDR3 spans 14 amino acids. DNA of the CDR3: TGTGCCAGCAGTTCCCCTCTCACAGGCGAAAAACTGTTTTTT. Translating gives CASSSPLTGEKLFF.

The chain uses TRBV4-1 and TRBJ1-3; 9 bases match TRBD1. The CDR3 loop spans 19 amino acids. V lost 4 bases to trimming and J lost 0 bases; unmatched junction nucleotides: 13. Per the germline V gene, CDR1 is MGHRA and CDR2 is YSYEKL. The CDR3 region is CASSPGQGNLLGSGNTIYF. DNA of the CDR3: TGCGCCAGCAGCCCAGGACAGGGGAACCTTCTCGGCTCTGGAAACACCATATATTTT.

This clonotype was recorded many times. The chain links TRBV20-1 to TRBJ2-7; 10 bases are shared with TRBD1. The CDR3 loop spans 14 amino acids. V lost 2 bases and J lost 0; bases outside the gene matches: 1. The germline gives CDR1 DFQATT, CDR2 SNEGSKA (reference sequence). CDR3 amino acids: CSARRDRGSYEQYF. The CDR3, as DNA: TGCAGTGCTAGACGGGACAGGGGCTCCTACGAGCAGTACTTC.

The sample holds many counts of this clonotype. The rearrangement joins TRBV4-1 to TRBJ1-2, with D perhaps TRBD1 (6 bases). This CDR3 region has 15 residues. V lost 0 bases and J lost 5, with 13 bases in between. The germline CDR1 and CDR2 sequences are MGHRA and YSYEKL. CDR3 amino acids: CASSQDGTNSYGYTF. Written as DNA, the CDR3 is TGCGCCAGCAGCCAAGACGGGACAAACAGTTATGGCTACACCTTC.

Many counts were recorded for this clonotype. CDR3 sequence reads: CASSLGQPNEKLFF. CDR3 sequence (DNA): TGTGCCAGCAGCTTGGGACAGCCGAATGAAAAACTGTTTTTT. The rearrangement uses TRBV7-9 and TRBJ1-4; 7 bases match TRBD1. Trimming removed 3 bases from V and 5 bases from J; junction bases left unmatched: 3. The CDR3 has 14 amino acids. The germline gives CDR1 SEHNR, CDR2 FQNEAQ (reference sequence).

This sequence joins TRBV9 and TRBJ1-2, with 12 bases aligning to TRBD1. V lost 4 bases, J lost 8 bases, and 9 bases stayed unmatched. The germline CDR1 and CDR2 sequences are SGDLS and YYNGEE. The CDR3 consists of 15 residues. Here the CDR3 DNA reads TGTGCCAGCAGCATTGGGACAGGGGGCGCCGGCGGCTACACCTTC. Translated: CASSIGTGGAGGYTF.

The chain uses TRBV7-2 and TRBJ1-2, with a weak D call TRBD1 (5 bases). This CDR3 spans 15 amino acids. Germline V CDR1 and CDR2: SGHTA, FQGNSA. Trimming left V 2 bases short and J 2 bases short, with 12 bases between. CDR3 amino acids: CASSLRVGVNYGYTF. CDR3 DNA: TGTGCCAGCAGCTTACGGGTGGGGGTCAACTATGGCTACACCTTC.

V and J are TRBV7-2 and TRBJ1-2; TRBD1 is a possible D gene (5 bases). The CDR3 is 14 amino acids. Germline CDR1 and CDR2: SGHTA and FQGNSA. Between the trimmed V and J ends, which lost 6 bases and 7 bases, there was a span of 18 bases. Written as DNA, the CDR3 is TGTGCCAGCAGTCGGATCCGGGGCCGGGCTGGCTACACCTTC. Translating gives CASSRIRGRAGYTF.

This clonotype was seen at least ten times. J is TRBJ1-5 and V is TRBV20-1, with D uncertain. CDR3 length equals 10 residues. Germline loops: CDR1 DFQATT, CDR2 SNEGSKA (reference sequence). V lost 6 bases, J lost 9 bases, and 9 bases lay in between. CDR3 sequence: CSASPWPQHF. The CDR3 DNA reads TGCAGTGCCTCACCGTGGCCCCAGCATTTT.

V is TRBV19 and J is TRBJ1-4; D gene ambiguous. Looked up from germline, CDR1 is LNHDA and CDR2 is SQIVND (reference sequence). V lost 3 bases, J lost 8 bases, and 13 bases lay in between. This CDR3 is built from 14 residues. CDR3 nucleotides: TGTGCCAGTAGTATTCGGGATAATGACGAAAAACTGTTTTTT. Protein sequence: CASSIRDNDEKLFF.

This clonotype was detected a few times. The chain links TRBV18 to TRBJ1-1, with TRBD1 matching 7 bases. V gave up 0 bases and J gave up 4 bases; unmatched junction bases: 11. The CDR3 sequence is 17 residues long. Germline V lookup: CDR1 KGHSH, CDR2 LQKENI. CDR3 DNA: TGTGCCAGCTCACCACCGACAGGGCCCGGGCCTGGCACTGAAGCTTTCTTT. Amino acids: CASSPPTGPGPGTEAFF.

This chain connects TRBV6-4 to TRBJ1-5; D unresolved. There are 14 residues in the CDR3. CDR1 is MRHNA, CDR2 SNTAGT, per germline. Deletions cut 2 bases from V and 0 bases from J, with 5 bases between. CDR3 sequence: CASSDVYSNQPQHF. The CDR3 DNA sequence: TGTGCCAGCAGTGACGTTTATAGCAATCAGCCCCAGCATTTT.